The 26 T cell receptor beta chains in this list originate from one sample, sequenced in a study of cytomegalovirus exposure and HLA in healthy donors. The PCR had 60 Vbeta and 13 Jbeta primers. TCRdb's copy holds only in-frame clones and misses some; the assay was immunoSEQ multiplex PCR. Here the sample spans about 200,000 clones, around 80% being singletons. What was sequenced was PBMCs. The receptors were gathered from a man aged 50-59 years in good health and CMV-seronegative.

The chain employs TRBV30 and TRBJ1-6; D gene unclear. This CDR3 is 11 amino acids long. The germline V gene encodes CDR1 GTSNPN and CDR2 SVGIG (reference sequence). The germline V and J ends were trimmed by 5 bases and 7 bases, with 6 bases remaining between them. This CDR3 is CAWGLNSPLHF. In DNA form, the CDR3 reads TGTGCCTGGGGACTGAATTCACCCCTCCACTTT.

The CDR3 region has the DNA TGTGCCAGCAGTACCCGGACTAGCATTAACACCGGGGAGCTGTTTTTT. Protein product: CASSTRTSINTGELFF. This chain uses TRBV27 with TRBJ2-2; 8 bases align to TRBD2. CDR1 and CDR2 (germline): MNHEY, SMNVEV (reference sequence). Unmatched junction bases numbered 7, after V lost 5 bases and J lost 2 bases. The CDR3 extends over 16 amino acids.

This chain uses TRBV6-5 with TRBJ2-3; TRBD2 aligns across 15 bases. The CDR3 extends over 15 amino acids. The trim removed 7 bases at V and 5 bases at J, leaving 4 bases unmatched. Germline CDR1 reads MNHEY; CDR2 reads SVGAGI. In DNA, the CDR3 is TGTGCCAGCAAGAGGGGACTAGCGGGAGGAGATACGCAGTATTTT. It encodes CASKRGLAGGDTQYF.

The rearrangement joins TRBV29-1 to TRBJ1-5; D possibly corresponds to TRBD1 (5 bases). The ends were cut back, 4 bases at V and 2 bases at J, with 12 bases in the middle. Per the germline V gene, CDR1 is SQVTM and CDR2 is ANQGSEA. The CDR3 consists of 14 residues. The CDR3: CSVATEEGNQPQHF. The CDR3 nucleotides are TGCAGCGTTGCGACAGAGGAAGGCAATCAGCCCCAGCATTTT.

The chain links TRBV27 to TRBJ1-3, with D possibly matching TRBD1 (5 bases). Germline assignment: CDR1 MNHEY and CDR2 SMNVEV (reference sequence). The CDR3 has 15 residues. Trimming stripped 0 bases from V and 0 bases from J, with 6 bases between. CDR3 in amino acids: CASSLSGGSGNTIYF. Written as DNA, the CDR3 is TGTGCCAGCAGTTTATCGGGGGGCTCTGGAAACACCATATATTTT.

This rearrangement joins TRBV7-9 to TRBJ2-3; D not certain. Germline V gene sequence: CDR1 SEHNR, CDR2 FQNEAQ (reference sequence). The CDR3 runs to 16 residues. Trimming removed 0 bases from V and 0 bases from J, with 10 bases in between. The DNA of the CDR3 is TGTGCCAGCAGCTTAGCGCAAACTGTGAGCACAGATACGCAGTATTTT. It is translated as CASSLAQTVSTDTQYF.

The V and J genes are TRBV28 and TRBJ2-7; 10 nucleotides align to TRBD2. CDR1 MDHEN and CDR2 SYDVKM come from the germline V gene. This CDR3 spans 17 amino acids. V shed 4 bases and J 2 bases; nucleotides not matched to a gene: 11. The CDR3 reads CASSWGTGAGGPYEQYF. CDR3 sequence (DNA): TGTGCCAGCAGTTGGGGGACCGGAGCGGGAGGGCCCTACGAGCAGTACTTC.

In regard to this clone: This CDR3 is also generated by other DNA sequences in the sample. This rearrangement joins TRBV5-1 to TRBJ1-1; D gene ambiguous. The CDR3 is made up of 12 amino acids. Trimming removed 5 bases from V and 7 bases from J, with 12 bases in between. The germline CDR1 and CDR2 sequences are SGHRS and YFSETQ. The CDR3 DNA reads TGCGCCAGCAGGGGTCAGGCGAATGAAGCTTTCTTT. Amino acids: CASRGQANEAFF. Full variable domain (outside the CDR3, taken from reference TRBV5-1 and TRBJ1-1): KAGVTQTPRYLIKTRGQQVTLSCSPISGHRSVSWYQQTPGQGLQFLFEYFSETQRNKGNFPGRFSGRQFSNSRSEMNVSTLELGDSALYLCASRGQANEAFFGQGTRLTVV.

This clone was detected a few times. The rearrangement joins TRBV7-3 to TRBJ2-1; 8 bases align to TRBD2. J lost 0 bases, V lost 5 bases, and 6 bases had no gene match. This CDR3 is 16 amino acids long. The germline V gene has CDR1 SGHTA and CDR2 FQGTGA. The chain's CDR3 is CASSRSGKSSYNEQFF. The CDR3 bases are TGTGCCAGCAGCCGTAGCGGGAAGAGCTCCTACAATGAGCAGTTCTTC.

This clone has just one count. This chain links TRBV5-6 with TRBJ1-1; D is unclear. Trimming stripped 5 bases from V and 0 bases from J, with 14 bases between. The CDR3 has 15 amino acids. The germline V gene encodes CDR1 SGHDT and CDR2 YYEEEE. The CDR3 is CASRVGALLNTEAFF. CDR3 in DNA: TGTGCCAGCAGGGTGGGAGCACTCTTGAACACTGAAGCTTTCTTT.

With respect to this clone: The junction does not match germline at one end; this may be a read error. The identical CDR3 is also encoded by other nucleotide sequences in the sample. The chain carries TRBV29-1 and TRBJ1-2; TRBD1 might be the D (6 bases). Germline V gene lookup returns CDR1 SQVTM and CDR2 ANQGSEA. This CDR3 spans 14 amino acids. The CDR3 loop is CSAFKQGPSWGYTF. CDR3 nucleotides: TGCAGCGCCTTCAAACAGGGCCCGAGTTGGGGCTACACCTTT.

This clone was counted a few times. The rearrangement uses TRBV10-2 and TRBJ2-5; D gene ambiguous. The germline V and J ends were trimmed by 4 bases and 2 bases, with 11 bases remaining between them. The CDR3 is made up of 14 amino acids. CDR1 and CDR2 from the germline V gene are WSHSY and SAAADI. The CDR3 DNA is TGCGCCAGCAGTGTCCTACAGATACAAGAGACCCAGTACTTC. As protein: CASSVLQIQETQYF.

The genes are TRBV5-1 and TRBJ2-5; a possible D gene is TRBD2 (5 bases). The CDR3 consists of 14 residues. Trimming took off 2 bases at V and 3 bases at J, with 11 bases between the two ends. Germline V CDR1 and CDR2: SGHRS, YFSETQ. As DNA, the CDR3 is TGCGCCAGCAGCTTCGGTTCCGGGGAAGAGACCCAGTACTTC. As protein: CASSFGSGEETQYF.

This rearrangement joins TRBV2 to TRBJ2-1, with D maybe TRBD1 (6 bases). The CDR3 extends over 17 amino acids. From germline, CDR1 is SNHLY and CDR2 FYNNEI. With 3 bases removed from V and 6 bases from J, the gap between germline ends came to 21 bases. The CDR3 sequence: CASSDPAEQGLSNEQFF. The CDR3 DNA sequence: TGTGCCAGCAGTGACCCTGCAGAACAGGGTTTATCCAATGAGCAGTTCTTC.

The chain couples TRBV27 to TRBJ2-1, with TRBD2 matching over 10 bases. Germline V gives CDR1 MNHEY, CDR2 SMNVEV (reference sequence). The CDR3 sequence is 17 residues long. The junction had 16 bases not matched to a gene; V was cut back by 6 bases and J by 8 bases. The CDR3 DNA reads as TGTGCCAGCAGGGGATGGGGAGCGGGAGGGCCTTCGGATGAGCAGTTCTTC. This codes for CASRGWGAGGPSDEQFF.

The chain carries TRBV5-1 and TRBJ1-1; D possibly corresponds to TRBD1 (6 bases). V was trimmed by 4 bases and J by 4 bases, leaving 14 bases between them. The CDR3 length is 14 residues. Germline V gene data show CDR1 as SGHRS and CDR2 as YFSETQ. The chain's CDR3 is CASSPSLQGTEAFF. The CDR3 DNA reads as TGCGCCAGCAGCCCGAGTTTACAGGGCACTGAAGCTTTCTTT.

The rearrangement uses TRBV6-5 and TRBJ1-1, with D unclear. The CDR3 runs 13 residues. The V gene lost 6 bases and the J gene lost 7 bases, with 15 bases spanning the gap. The germline V gene encodes CDR1 MNHEY and CDR2 SVGAGI. The CDR3 DNA reads TGTGCCAGCAGCCCACCTGGGCAGTATGAAGCTTTCTTT. It encodes CASSPPGQYEAFF.

V gene TRBV19 combines with J gene TRBJ2-2, with 8 nucleotides matching TRBD2. Per the germline V gene, CDR1 is LNHDA and CDR2 is SQIVND (reference sequence). This CDR3 comprises 13 residues. With V trimmed by 6 bases and J by 5 bases, 2 bases remained unmatched. CDR3 in amino acids: CASRASGTGELFF. In nucleotides, the CDR3 is TGTGCCAGTAGGGCTAGCGGGACCGGGGAGCTGTTTTTT. Drawing the rest from reference TRBV19 and TRBJ2-2, the complete variable domain is DGGITQSPKYLFRKEGQNVTLSCEQNLNHDAMYWYRQDPGQGLRLIYYSQIVNDFQKGDIAEGYSVSREKKESFPLTVTSAQKNPTAFYLCASRASGTGELFFGEGSRLTVL.

CDR3 protein: CASSDFEGIRAGEGEQFF. The CDR3 bases are TGTGCCAGCAGCGACTTTGAAGGGATACGAGCGGGAGAGGGTGAGCAGTTCTTC. This chain connects TRBV11-1 to TRBJ2-1; 8 bases line up with TRBD2. J was trimmed by 9 bases and V by 5 bases; bases with no gene match: 21. The CDR3 length is 18 residues. Germline V gene sequence: CDR1 SGHAT, CDR2 FQDESV (reference sequence).

This chain connects TRBV25-1 to TRBJ2-1; D is perhaps TRBD1 (6 bases). V lost 4 bases to trimming and J lost 4 bases, with 11 bases between them. The CDR3 is 14 amino acids. Germline V gene sequence: CDR1 MGHDK, CDR2 SYGVNS. The CDR3 region is CASSARTVYNEQFF. Here the CDR3 DNA reads TGTGCCAGCAGTGCACGGACAGTTTACAATGAGCAGTTCTTC.

The rearrangement links TRBV11-2 to TRBJ2-2; D gene uncertain. This CDR3 has 13 amino acids. Deletions cut 2 bases from V and 2 bases from J, with 3 bases between. Germline V gene lookup returns CDR1 SGHAT and CDR2 FQNNGV. The CDR3 is CASSLTNTGELFF. CDR3 nucleotides: TGTGCCAGCAGCTTAACTAACACCGGGGAGCTGTTTTTT.

This rearrangement joins TRBV5-1 to TRBJ2-7; TRBD2 aligns across 14 bases. CDR3 size: 15 residues. CDR1 and CDR2 from the germline V gene are SGHRS and YFSETQ. The junction had 4 bases not matched to a gene; V was cut back by 2 bases and J by 6 bases. The DNA of the CDR3 is TGCGCCAGCAGCTTCTCCGGGACTAGCGGGAGCGAGCAGTACTTC. Protein product: CASSFSGTSGSEQYF.

The gene calls are TRBV5-1 and TRBJ1-2; TRBD1 matches 7 bases. The CDR3 runs 15 residues. The V gene end was trimmed by 0 bases and the J gene end by 4 bases; junction bases not matched to a gene: 6. Germline CDR1 and CDR2: SGHRS and YFSETQ. The DNA of the CDR3 is TGCGCCAGCAGCTTGGCCGTTGGGACAGCCTATGGCTACACCTTC. Residues: CASSLAVGTAYGYTF.

Only one count was recorded for this clone. The chain employs TRBV5-4 and TRBJ2-7, with 8 bases identical to TRBD2. This CDR3 is built from 15 residues. V shed 4 bases and J 4 bases; nucleotides not matched to a gene: 10. In germline, CDR1 is SGHNT, CDR2 YYREEE (reference sequence). The CDR3 loop reads CASSPRGREAYEQYF. CDR3 nucleotide sequence: TGTGCCAGCAGCCCGCGGGGGCGGGAGGCGTACGAGCAGTACTTC.

Concerning this clone: Other DNA sequences in the sample encode the same CDR3. V gene TRBV7-8 combines with J gene TRBJ2-5; the match to TRBD2 covers 8 bases. The CDR3 length is 14 residues. Trimming at V came to 2 bases and at J to 5 bases, leaving 4 bases not matched to a gene. Germline loops: CDR1 SGHVS, CDR2 FQNEAQ. CDR3 sequence: CASSLREGEETQYF. The CDR3 DNA sequence: TGTGCCAGCAGCTTACGGGAGGGGGAGGAGACCCAGTACTTC.

The V call is TRBV28, the J call TRBJ1-4; 7 nucleotides match TRBD1. Looked up from germline, CDR1 is MDHEN and CDR2 is SYDVKM. This CDR3 region has 16 residues. V shed 4 bases and J 0 bases; nucleotides not matched to a gene: 5. CDR3 region: CASSWADRATNEKLFF. The CDR3 nucleotides are TGTGCCAGCAGTTGGGCCGACAGGGCAACTAATGAAAAACTGTTTTTT.